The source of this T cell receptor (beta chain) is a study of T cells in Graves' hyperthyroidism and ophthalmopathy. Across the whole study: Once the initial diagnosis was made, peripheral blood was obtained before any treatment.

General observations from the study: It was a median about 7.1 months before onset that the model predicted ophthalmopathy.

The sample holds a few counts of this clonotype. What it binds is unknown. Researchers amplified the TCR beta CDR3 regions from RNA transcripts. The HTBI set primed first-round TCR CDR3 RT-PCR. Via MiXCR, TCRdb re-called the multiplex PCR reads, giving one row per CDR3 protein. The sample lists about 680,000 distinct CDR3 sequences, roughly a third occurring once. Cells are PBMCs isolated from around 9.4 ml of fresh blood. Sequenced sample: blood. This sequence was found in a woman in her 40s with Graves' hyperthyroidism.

The CDR3 reads CASSQDVGVKQYF. CDR3 coding DNA: TGCGCCAGCAGCCAAGATGTCGGAGTCAAGCAGTACTTC. The chain uses TRBV5-1 and TRBJ2-7; no clear D gene. The CDR3 spans 13 residues. Germline CDR1 SGHRS, CDR2 YFSETQ. V lost 4 bases and J 8 bases, leaving 16 bases between the germline ends.